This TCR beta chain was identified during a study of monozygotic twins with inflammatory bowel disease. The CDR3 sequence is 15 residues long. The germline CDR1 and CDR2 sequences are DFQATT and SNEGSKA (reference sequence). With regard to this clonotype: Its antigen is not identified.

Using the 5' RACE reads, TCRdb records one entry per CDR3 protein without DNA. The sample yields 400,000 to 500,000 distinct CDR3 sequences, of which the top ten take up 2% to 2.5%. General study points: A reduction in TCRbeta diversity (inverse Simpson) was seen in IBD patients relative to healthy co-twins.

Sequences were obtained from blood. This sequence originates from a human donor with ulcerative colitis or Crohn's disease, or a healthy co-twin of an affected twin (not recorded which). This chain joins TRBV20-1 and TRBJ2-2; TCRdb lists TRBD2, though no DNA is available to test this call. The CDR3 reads CSAPQLTMNTGELFF.